This TCR beta chain appears in the sequencing data of a study of blood T cell repertoires in COVID-19. Using immunoSEQ multiplex PCR, the repertoire was profiled, and TCRdb retains in-frame clones only, with some absent. The data hold 45,000 to 65,000 clones, with 80% to 85% observed a single time. This CDR3 contains 17 residues. CDR1 is LGHNA, CDR2 YSLEER, per germline. Trimming cost V 0 bases and J 9 bases; bases outside gene matches: 12. This clonotype was obtained from a man younger than 45 with COVID-19, enrolled during active disease. The chain joins TRBV4-3 to TRBJ2-1, with 9 nucleotides matching TRBD2. Sequencing was carried out using peripheral blood. Written as DNA, the CDR3 is TGCGCCAGCAGCCAAGATGGGCTAGCGGGAAGTCGGGGTGAGCAGTTCTTC. Protein product: CASSQDGLAGSRGEQFF.